This T cell receptor (beta chain) was sequenced during a study of blood T cell repertoires in COVID-19 (TCRdb year 2020). In terms of the full investigation: The collaborator samples originated in the United States, Italy and Spain and spanned the acute and convalescent phases of COVID-19. The material from the prospective study consisted of cDNA or gDNA derived from T cells, B-cell-depleted T cells, or PBMCs. Subjects who had been exposed to COVID-19, were actively infected with it, or had recovered from it provided the deeply sampled blood TCRbeta repertoires that made up the dataset. A freely available public database, intended as a resource for researchers studying the immune response to SARS-CoV-2, is where the repertoires were released. HLA class I and class II types, where available, came from metadata supplied by the sample provider rather than from assay-based typing. A de-identified subject ID, COVID-19 status, age in years and sex were almost always included in the sample metadata. The samples were drawn from two sources: the first 160 participants of the ongoing ImmuneRACE study, and 950 to 1,500 subjects contributed by 6 global collaborators.

Of note for this clone: What antigen it recognizes has not been identified. Within one base of it there is no much larger clone, and no base qualities were kept.

In the prospective study, participants were roughly 18 to 95 years old, resided in around 25 geographic areas of the United States, and were enrolled through a virtual design. In the prospective study, cohorts were assigned on the basis of participant-reported clinical history obtained from a screening survey and a study questionnaire. Recovered participants in ImmuneRACE Cohort 3 were defined by two consecutive negative NP/OP PCR tests, clearance by a healthcare professional, or resolution of symptoms. In the prospective study, mobile phlebotomists collected whole blood, serum and a nasopharyngeal or oropharyngeal swab from each participant. Additional blood draws and questionnaires over an approximately 2-month period could optionally be provided by prospective study participants. Before DNA extraction, prospective study blood samples were shipped either frozen or at room temperature. Results and caveats for the whole study, not just this receptor: The quantity of clinical and demographic metadata differed by source and by participant and was supplied without curation.

From the cysteine up to the phenylalanine, the CDR3 has a length of 13 residues. Only CDR3 DNA is held: 39 bases, read in frame from base 1. V sheds 3 bases and J sheds 8 bases, leaving 11 bases between their ends. CDR1 and CDR2, looked up from the germline V gene, are MGHRA and YSYEKL. TCRbeta CDR3 regions were amplified from genomic DNA using the immunoSEQ Assay, a bias-controlled multiplex PCR. On the study's bioinformatics: The number of nucleated cells in each sample was estimated by amplification of reference gene primers within the assay. Sequence reads were collapsed and filtered to measure the absolute abundance of every unique TCRbeta CDR3 rearrangement. For each sample, productive Simpson clonality was calculated by taking the square root of Simpson's diversity index across productive rearrangements. As stored in TCRdb, this immuneACCESS dataset retains in-frame rearrangements with V and J assigned. A fraction of the clones does not appear; measured against another copy, unresolved V genes explain less than half of the discrepancy, and the remainder lacks a known reason. Clone size and V and J calls were adopted from that table, with D and trimming inferred from the DNA. This sample has about 270,000 clones in its table, and around 87% of those were observed once. The biggest ten clones account for roughly 2.5% of the sample.

The TCR originated in a woman younger than 35 who had recovered from COVID-19. The chain couples TRBV4-1 to TRBJ2-1; 5 matching bases give a weak D call of TRBD2. Sample: PBMCs or T cells enriched from blood (not recorded which). The CDR3 protein is CASSHGLPYEQFF. The bases read TGCGCCAGCAGCCACGGACTCCCCTATGAGCAGTTCTTC.